The source of this T cell receptor (beta chain) is a study of early T cells in non-severe SARS-CoV-2 infection. This clonotype was seen ten or more times. The TCR library protocol was used to attach unique molecular identifiers. These identifiers were attached to individual cDNA molecules. TCRdb reanalysed the 5' RACE reads using MiXCR and keeps one entry per CDR3 protein. This table has some 40,000 distinct CDR3 sequences, around 4.5% appearing once. CDR3 size: 17 residues. Germline CDR1 and CDR2: MNHNY and SVGAGI (reference sequence). V trimming: 0 bases; J trimming: 4 bases; junction bases outside the gene matches: 3.

V usage is TRBV6-6 and J usage is TRBJ2-1, with 13 bases identical to TRBD2. Sequencing was carried out using whole blood. This clonotype was sampled from an adult who was a healthcare worker with PCR-confirmed SARS-CoV-2 infection or an uninfected control (not recorded which). The CDR3 loop is CASSYSGLAGVYNEQFF. The CDR3 coding sequence is TGTGCCAGCAGTTACTCAGGACTAGCGGGGGTGTACAATGAGCAGTTCTTC.